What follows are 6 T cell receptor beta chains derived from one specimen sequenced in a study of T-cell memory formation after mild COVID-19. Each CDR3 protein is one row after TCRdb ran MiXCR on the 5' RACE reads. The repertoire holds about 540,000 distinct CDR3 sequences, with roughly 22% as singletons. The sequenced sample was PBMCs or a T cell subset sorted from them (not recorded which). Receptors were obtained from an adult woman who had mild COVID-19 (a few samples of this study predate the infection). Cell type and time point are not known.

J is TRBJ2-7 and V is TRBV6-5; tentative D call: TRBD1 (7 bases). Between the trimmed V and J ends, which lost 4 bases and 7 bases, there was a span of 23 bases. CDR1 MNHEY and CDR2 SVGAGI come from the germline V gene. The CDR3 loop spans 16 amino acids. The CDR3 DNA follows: TGTGCCAGCAGTTTCCACAGGGGACTCTCAGTGGGGGAGCAGTACTTC. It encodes CASSFHRGLSVGEQYF.

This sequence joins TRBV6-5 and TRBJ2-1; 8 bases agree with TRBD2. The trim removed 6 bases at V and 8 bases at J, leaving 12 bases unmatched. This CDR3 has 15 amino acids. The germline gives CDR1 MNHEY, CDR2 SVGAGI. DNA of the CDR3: TGTGCCAGCAGCTCATCTCTCGGACTAGCCTATGAGCAGTTCTTC. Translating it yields CASSSSLGLAYEQFF.

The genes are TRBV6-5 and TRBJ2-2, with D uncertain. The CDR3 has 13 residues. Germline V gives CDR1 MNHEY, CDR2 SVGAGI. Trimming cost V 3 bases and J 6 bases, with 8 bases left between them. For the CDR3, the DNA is TGTGCCAGCAGTTATCAGTTCGCCGGGGAGCTGTTTTTT. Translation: CASSYQFAGELFF.

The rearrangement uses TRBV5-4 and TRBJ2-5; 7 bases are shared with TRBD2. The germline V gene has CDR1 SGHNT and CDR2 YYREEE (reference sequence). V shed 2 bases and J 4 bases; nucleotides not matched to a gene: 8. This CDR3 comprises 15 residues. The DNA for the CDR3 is TGTGCCAGCAGCTTCTACGCGTGGGAGGGAGAGACCCAGTACTTC. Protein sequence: CASSFYAWEGETQYF.

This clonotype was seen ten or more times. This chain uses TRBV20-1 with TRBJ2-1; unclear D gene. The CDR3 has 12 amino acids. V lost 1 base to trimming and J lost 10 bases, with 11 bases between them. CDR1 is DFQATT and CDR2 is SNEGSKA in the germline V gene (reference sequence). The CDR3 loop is CSARGPSGEQFF. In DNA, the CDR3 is TGCAGTGCTAGAGGGCCCTCGGGCGAGCAGTTCTTC.

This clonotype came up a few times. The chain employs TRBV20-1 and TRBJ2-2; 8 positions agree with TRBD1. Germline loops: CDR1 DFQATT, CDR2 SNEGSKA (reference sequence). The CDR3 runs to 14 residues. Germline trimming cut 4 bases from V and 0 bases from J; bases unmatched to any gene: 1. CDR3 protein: CSAKQGANTGELFF. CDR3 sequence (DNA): TGCAGTGCTAAACAGGGGGCGAACACCGGGGAGCTGTTTTTT.